Each of the 9 T cell receptor beta chains below was sequenced from the same sample in a study of post-analysis software for immune sequencing data. General study findings and limits: The five TRBV segments detected at higher frequency in patients than in controls included TRBV5-6, TRBV5-1 and TRBV20-1.

Their antigens remain unidentified. cDNA libraries for TCR beta contained unique molecular identifiers. MiXCR was run by TCRdb on the PCR reads, yielding one entry per CDR3 protein. The repertoire holds around 400,000 distinct CDR3 sequences, with 30% to 40% as singletons. The specimen sequenced was blood. These receptors were collected from a girl between 2 and 10 years old with multiple sclerosis.

This clonotype was seen only a few times. This sequence joins TRBV9 and TRBJ1-2; D ambiguous. V lost 4 bases to trimming and J lost 4 bases, with 17 bases between them. Germline-derived CDR1 and CDR2 are SGDLS and YYNGEE. The length of the CDR3 is 15 residues. This chain's CDR3 is CASSQVDAGSYGYTF. The CDR3 DNA reads as TGTGCCAGCAGCCAGGTGGATGCGGGGAGCTATGGCTACACCTTC.

This clonotype appeared a few times. The chain uses TRBV4-1 and TRBJ1-4; D ambiguous. The CDR3 consists of 16 residues. V was cut by 0 bases and J by 2 bases, with 10 bases left in between. Looked up from germline, CDR1 is MGHRA and CDR2 is YSYEKL. The CDR3 is CASSQDKRETNEKLFF. In DNA, the CDR3 is TGCGCCAGCAGCCAAGATAAAAGGGAGACTAATGAAAAACTGTTTTTT.

The gene calls are TRBV28 and TRBJ1-1, with TRBD1 matching 7 bases. Germline values: CDR1 MDHEN, CDR2 SYDVKM. J was trimmed by 5 bases and V by 6 bases; bases with no gene match: 9. The CDR3 extends over 14 amino acids. The CDR3 region is CASSLGQEGTEAFF. CDR3 DNA: TGTGCCAGCAGCCTCGGACAGGAGGGGACTGAAGCTTTCTTT.

This chain joins TRBV7-9 and TRBJ2-1, with 8 bases identical to TRBD1. Germline V gene lookup returns CDR1 SEHNR and CDR2 FQNEAQ (reference sequence). This CDR3 contains 18 residues. With V trimmed by 0 bases and J by 5 bases, 12 bases remained unmatched. As DNA, the CDR3 is TGTGCCAGCAGCTTAGCGCCGTTTAATTCGGACAGGGACAATGAGCAGTTCTTC. This gives the protein CASSLAPFNSDRDNEQFF.

The sample holds a few counts of this clonotype. The chain has TRBV20-1 and TRBJ1-6; tentative D call: TRBD1 (6 bases). Trimming left V 1 base short and J 6 bases short, with 16 bases between. The CDR3 totals 16 residues. Germline V gives CDR1 DFQATT, CDR2 SNEGSKA (reference sequence). The CDR3 nucleotides are TGCAGTGCTAGAGCGTCGGGGAGAGGGGGTAATTCACCCCTCCACTTT. This sequence encodes CSARASGRGGNSPLHF.

In DNA, the CDR3 is TGCAGTGCTAGTCCCTTGCAGACCAGAGGGGACAATGAGCAGTTCTTC. It is translated as CSASPLQTRGDNEQFF. This chain connects TRBV20-1 to TRBJ2-1; D may match TRBD1 or TRBD2 (5 bases each). Germline CDR1 reads DFQATT; CDR2 reads SNEGSKA (reference sequence). V was cut by 3 bases and J by 5 bases, with 20 bases left in between. This CDR3 spans 16 amino acids.

The rearrangement links TRBV27 to TRBJ2-5; D not certain. Germline V gives CDR1 MNHEY, CDR2 SMNVEV (reference sequence). V lost 6 bases and J 5 bases, leaving 13 bases between the germline ends. CDR3 length: 13 amino acids. The CDR3 sequence: CASRKGSQETQYF. DNA of the CDR3: TGTGCCAGCAGGAAGGGATCACAGGAGACCCAGTACTTC.

J is TRBJ2-7 and V is TRBV27; no clear D. The germline gives CDR1 MNHEY, CDR2 SMNVEV (reference sequence). This CDR3 is built from 14 residues. V dropped 3 bases and J dropped 0 bases, with 9 bases sitting between them. CDR3 bases: TGTGCCAGCAGTTTCAGTAGGGACTCCTACGAGCAGTACTTC. The encoded protein is CASSFSRDSYEQYF.

CDR3 sequence reads: CASSDGTGGQLYNEQFF. The CDR3 coding sequence is TGTGCCAGCAGTGACGGGACAGGGGGCCAATTATACAATGAGCAGTTCTTC. The chain recombines TRBV2 with TRBJ2-1, with TRBD1 identical over 12 bases. The CDR3 is 17 residues long. The V segment lost 3 bases and the J segment 4 bases; nucleotides outside the gene matches: 7. Per germline, CDR1 SNHLY and CDR2 FYNNEI.